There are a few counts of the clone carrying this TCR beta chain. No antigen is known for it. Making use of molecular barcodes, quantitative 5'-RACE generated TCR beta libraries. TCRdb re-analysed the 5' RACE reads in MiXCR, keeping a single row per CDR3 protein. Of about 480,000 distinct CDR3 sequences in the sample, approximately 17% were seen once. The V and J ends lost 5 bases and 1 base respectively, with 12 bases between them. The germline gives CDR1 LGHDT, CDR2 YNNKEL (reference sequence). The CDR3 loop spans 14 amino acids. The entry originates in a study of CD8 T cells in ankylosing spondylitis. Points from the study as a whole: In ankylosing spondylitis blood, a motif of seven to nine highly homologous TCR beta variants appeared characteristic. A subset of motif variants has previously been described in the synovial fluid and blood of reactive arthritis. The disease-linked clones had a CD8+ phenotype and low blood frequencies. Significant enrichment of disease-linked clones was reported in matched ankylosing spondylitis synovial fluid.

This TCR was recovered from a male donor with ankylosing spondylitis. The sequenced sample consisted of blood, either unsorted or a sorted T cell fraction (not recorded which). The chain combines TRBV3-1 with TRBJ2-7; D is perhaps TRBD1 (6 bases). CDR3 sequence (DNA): TGTGCCAGCAGCGTAACGACAGGTTCCTACGAGCAGTACTTC. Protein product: CASSVTTGSYEQYF.